Listed here is a single TCR beta chain. Its cognate antigen is unknown. This sample is drawn from a study of T cell repertoires in ileal Crohn's disease. Points from the study as a whole: Every patient over 26.8% clonality showed endoscopic recurrence. Mucosal expansions were suggested to be mainly CD8 T cells.

This CDR3 comprises 17 residues. From germline, CDR1 is MNHNS and CDR2 SASEGT. With 1 base clipped from V and 3 bases from J, the junction kept 11 bases outside the gene matches. TCRdb keeps only in-frame clones here, not all; method: immunoSEQ multiplex PCR. Here the sample spans approximately 4,900 clones, about four fifths being singletons. This sequence was found in an adult with Crohn's disease. The sample consisted of ileal tissue. This chain uses TRBV6-1 with TRBJ2-7, with TRBD1 matching 8 bases. The CDR3 region is CASSEGFGAGGGYEQYF. For the CDR3, the DNA is TGTGCCAGCAGTGAAGGATTCGGGGCAGGGGGCGGCTACGAGCAGTACTTC.